Below, one T cell receptor beta chain is given with its context. The target antigen is unknown. This entry belongs to a study of T cell responses to AZD1222 COVID-19 vaccine. Study-level information: Pooled in the analysis were second doses at about 4 or about 12 weeks. Study observations and caveats: Among AZD1222 vaccinees, only six were seropositive at baseline. Reports indicate that nearly half of spike-specific TCRs are directed at unmutated variant regions. The study sampled repertoires only after the peak T cell response.

Clones were sequenced by immunoSEQ multiplex PCR, and TCRdb holds only the in-frame ones, with some missing. The data contain around 110,000 clones, roughly 90% of them singletons. V lost 8 bases and J 0 bases, leaving 22 bases between the germline ends. The length of the CDR3 is 17 residues. Germline-derived CDR1 and CDR2 are KGHDR and SFDVKD. The sequencing here drew on peripheral blood, taken on day 0 of AZD1222 vaccination. The TCR sequence derives from an adult in good health. V is TRBV24-1 and J is TRBJ2-7, with D perhaps matching TRBD2 (6 bases). As DNA, the CDR3 is TGTGCCACCATATCCAATAGCGGAACTTTCACCTCCTACGAGCAGTACTTC. Its translation is CATISNSGTFTSYEQYF.